This is a list of T cell receptor beta chains from one sample in a study of blood T cell repertoires in COVID-19. Measured with immunoSEQ multiplex PCR; TCRdb has only the in-frame clones, and not every one. The sample holds 150,000 to 200,000 clones, roughly four fifths seen once. Sequenced input: peripheral blood. The receptors come from a man in his sixties or seventies who had recovered from COVID-19. Both conserved end residues are part of each CDR3. A D gene is named only where the DNA matches it firmly. The size entry is marked missing in some rows and otherwise reads once, few, many or a size class.

D	V	J	size	DNA	CDR3
-	TRBV18	TRBJ2-2	-	TGTGCCAGCTCACCTCTCCCTCCGGGGGGCTACACCGGGGAGCTGTTTTTT	CASSPLPPGGYTGELFF
TRBD1	TRBV7-9	TRBJ2-4	-	TGTGCCAGCAGCCCCCGGGACAGCAAAAACATTCAGTACTTC	CASSPRDSKNIQYF
-	TRBV4-2	TRBJ1-1	-	TGTGCCAGCACCTCCGGGACTACGAACACTGAAGCTTTCTTT	CASTSGTTNTEAFF
-	TRBV21-1	TRBJ2-7	-	TGTGCCAGCCCCATAGAGGCGCGTTCGGGACTAGCGGGAGGGCTTGAGCAGTACTTC	CASPIEARSGLAGGLEQYF
-	TRBV7-8	TRBJ1-2	-	TGTGCCAGCAGCCCAGTGGGGCAGGAGAACTATGGCTACACCTTC	CASSPVGQENYGYTF
-	TRBV9	TRBJ2-1	-	TGTGCCAGCAGCGGCCAGGGGAAGCCATACAATGAGCAGTTCTTC	CASSGQGKPYNEQFF
TRBD2	TRBV5-1	TRBJ2-3	-	TGCGCCAGCAGCTCTAGACTAGCGGGGGACACAGATACGCAGTATTTT	CASSSRLAGDTDTQYF
-	TRBV5-6	TRBJ2-2	-	TGTGCCAGCAGCTTGGATCGGAACACCGGGGAGCTGTTTTTT	CASSLDRNTGELFF
-	TRBV5-1	TRBJ2-7	-	TGCGCCAGCAGCTTGGCAGAGACAGGAGTCGCGAACGAGCAGTACTTC	CASSLAETGVANEQYF
TRBD2	TRBV4-1	TRBJ2-7	once	TGCGCCAGCAGCCAAGAGTACGGGAGGAGGTACGAGCAGTACTTC	CASSQEYGRRYEQYF
-	TRBV29-1	TRBJ2-5	-	TGCAGCGTTAGAGAAACCCAAGAGACCCAGTACTTC	CSVRETQETQYF
TRBD1	TRBV7-2	TRBJ1-5	-	TGTGCCAGCAGCTTCGGGACAGGCAATCAGCCCCAGCATTTT	CASSFGTGNQPQHF
-	TRBV7-9	TRBJ1-1	-	TGTGCCAGCAGCCAAGCGGACGGGGTCGGAGCTTTCTTT	CASSQADGVGAFF
TRBD1	TRBV7-9	TRBJ2-5	-	TGTGCCAGCAGCTTAGAGGGACAGGGTCAAGAGACCCAGTACTTC	CASSLEGQGQETQYF
-	TRBV18	TRBJ2-2	-	TGTGCCAGCTCACCACAAGAGGACACCGGGGAGCTGTTTTTT	CASSPQEDTGELFF
-	TRBV11-3	TRBJ2-1	-	TGTGCCAGCAGCTTATTTCGGGACAATGAGCAGTTCTTC	CASSLFRDNEQFF
-	TRBV28	TRBJ2-1	-	TGTGCCAGCAGTTTAACGCGATTGAATGAGCAGTTCTTC	CASSLTRLNEQFF
TRBD1	TRBV4-3	TRBJ2-7	-	TGCGCCAGCAGCCAAGAAGGGTCAGGGGGAAACGAGCAGTACTTC	CASSQEGSGGNEQYF
-	TRBV2	TRBJ2-7	-	TGTGCCAGCAACCAGGTCCAGGGGGGTTACGAGCAGTACTTC	CASNQVQGGYEQYF
-	TRBV13	TRBJ2-7	-	TGTGCCAGCAGCTTAGTTACGACAGGTCTCAACGAGCAGTACTTC	CASSLVTTGLNEQYF
TRBD2	TRBV3-1/TRBV3-2	TRBJ2-3	-	TGTGCCAGCAGCCATCCTAGGCTTTGGACTAGCGGGAGACCAACTAGCACAGATACGCAGTATTTT	CASSHPRLWTSGRPTSTDTQYF
TRBD1	TRBV7-9	TRBJ1-2	few	TGTGCCAGCAGGGTCACCGGGACAGGGAGCGGCTACACCTTC	CASRVTGTGSGYTF
TRBD2	TRBV5-1	TRBJ2-3	-	TGCGCCAGCAGCTTGGGGACCGGACTAGCGGGAGAGCTCACAGATACGCAGTATTTT	CASSLGTGLAGELTDTQYF
-	TRBV27	TRBJ1-1	-	TGTGCCAGCAGTTTATGGGCAGGGGCGGGGAACACTGAAGCTTTCTTT	CASSLWAGAGNTEAFF
TRBD1	TRBV12-5	TRBJ2-1	-	TGTGCTAGTGGACAGGGCCCGGACAGGGGAAAATTCTTC	CASGQGPDRGKFF
-	TRBV9	TRBJ2-1	-	TGTGCCAGCAGCCCGATAACTAGTCTTCACGACAATGAGCAGTTCTTC	CASSPITSLHDNEQFF
TRBD1	TRBV7-9	TRBJ2-7	-	TGTGCCAGCAGCTTGACAGGGGGTAATCACTACGAGCAGTACTTC	CASSLTGGNHYEQYF
-	TRBV18	TRBJ1-5	-	TGTGCCAGCTCACCACCGGGCACAAGCAATCAGCCCCAGCATTTT	CASSPPGTSNQPQHF
-	TRBV28	TRBJ2-7	once	TGTGCCAGCAGTTCCGGGACATCTTCCTACGAGCAGTACTTC	CASSSGTSSYEQYF
-	TRBV18	TRBJ2-2	-	TGTGCCAGCTCACCACAGGCCGGCGGGACGAACACCGGGGAGCTGTTTTTT	CASSPQAGGTNTGELFF
TRBD1	TRBV14	TRBJ2-4	-	TGTGCCAGCAGAAGGGACAGGGCTTGTGATGGGAACTTC	CASRRDRACDGNF
-	TRBV11-2	TRBJ2-2	-	TGTGCCAGCAGCCTTAACACCGGGGAGCTGTTTTTT	CASSLNTGELFF
TRBD2	TRBV5-1	TRBJ2-7	-	TGCGCCAGCAGCTTGACTAGCGGGAGGTACGAGCAGTACTTC	CASSLTSGRYEQYF
-	TRBV5-5	TRBJ2-7	-	TGTGCCAGCAGCTTCAGGGTCCCTTCTCCCTACGAGCAGTACTTC	CASSFRVPSPYEQYF
TRBD2	TRBV3-1/TRBV3-2	TRBJ2-5	few	TGTGCCAGCAGCCCAGGGACTAGCGCAACCGAGAAAGAGACCCAGTACTTC	CASSPGTSATEKETQYF
-	TRBV4-3	TRBJ2-1	once	TGCGCCAGCAGCCAAGATCCGCGCGGAGAGCAGTTCTTC	CASSQDPRGEQFF
-	TRBV7-3	TRBJ2-5	-	TGTGCCAGCTCAGACTTCGAAGGGGGGACCCAGTACTTC	CASSDFEGGTQYF
-	TRBV4-1	TRBJ2-1	-	TGCGCCAGCAGCCCGGGACTGGCCTCCTACAATGAGCAGTTCTTC	CASSPGLASYNEQFF
-	TRBV7-9	TRBJ2-7	-	TGTGCCAGCAGCTCTGGGCCAGGAGGTGGCCCCTACGAGCAGTACTTC	CASSSGPGGGPYEQYF
-	TRBV29-1	TRBJ2-1	once	TGCAGCGTTGGTGAGGGAAATACGGCGAAGTCCTACAATGAGCAGTTCTTC	CSVGEGNTAKSYNEQFF
-	TRBV5-1	TRBJ2-1	-	TGCGCCAGCAGCTTGGCCGAATTCGGTGTCAATGAGCAGTTCTTC	CASSLAEFGVNEQFF
-	TRBV19	TRBJ2-7	-	TGTGCCAGCAGAAACGGACTGTCCTACGAGCAGTACTTC	CASRNGLSYEQYF
-	TRBV28	TRBJ1-2	-	TGTGCCAGCAGTTTATACGGGGAATATGGCTACACCTTC	CASSLYGEYGYTF
TRBD2	TRBV6-2/TRBV6-3	TRBJ2-7	-	TGTGCCAGCAGTTACCACATTAGCGGGAGCTCCTACGAGCAGTACTTC	CASSYHISGSSYEQYF
-	TRBV29-1	TRBJ1-2	-	TGCAGCGTTGCCTTCGGGGGAGCCTTTAACTATGGCTACACCTTC	CSVAFGGAFNYGYTF
-	TRBV5-1	TRBJ2-1	-	TGCGCCAGCAGCCCCCTGTCAGGGACTAATGAGCAGTTCTTC	CASSPLSGTNEQFF
-	TRBV5-1	TRBJ2-5	-	TGCGCCAGCAGCCAAAGACAATTCCAAGAGACCCAGTACTTC	CASSQRQFQETQYF
TRBD2	TRBV30	TRBJ2-3	-	TGTGCCTGGGCCTTAGGACTAGCGGGAGGAAGGGGCACAGATACGCAGTATTTT	CAWALGLAGGRGTDTQYF
TRBD1	TRBV3-1/TRBV3-2	TRBJ1-1	few	TGTGCCAGCAGCCAAGGGACAGGCCCAAACACTGAAGCTTTCTTT	CASSQGTGPNTEAFF
-	TRBV7-2	TRBJ2-3	-	TGTGCCAGCAGTAGAGCGGACCCCGTGAGAGATACGCAGTATTTT	CASSRADPVRDTQYF
-	TRBV6-5	TRBJ2-1	once	TGTGCCAGCAGTCTTTACAATGAGCAGTTCTTC	CASSLYNEQFF
TRBD2	TRBV7-3	TRBJ2-2	-	TGTGCCAGCAGCTCCGCCCCGGGACTAGCGGCCTCGAACACCGGGGAGCTGTTTTTT	CASSSAPGLAASNTGELFF
-	TRBV10-3	TRBJ2-7	-	TGTGCCATCAGTGAGCCAGGGGTGAGCGAGCAGTACTTC	CAISEPGVSEQYF
TRBD1	TRBV18	TRBJ1-2	-	TGTGCCAGCTCCCGCTCGACAGGGGCAAATGGCTACACCTTC	CASSRSTGANGYTF